Listed here is a single T cell receptor beta chain. The CDR3 loop spans 15 amino acids. The V end was cut by 5 bases, the J end by 1 base, with 14 bases between. Germline V gene sequence: CDR1 MNHEY, CDR2 SMNVEV (reference sequence). The sample is drawn from a study of early T cells in non-severe SARS-CoV-2 infection. TCRdb passed the 5' RACE reads through MiXCR, listing each CDR3 protein once. The table lists 50,000 to 75,000 distinct CDR3 sequences, approximately 6.1% of them singletons, with 3% to 3.5% in the top ten. The V and J genes are TRBV27 and TRBJ1-2; possibly TRBD1 for D (6 bases). This clonotype was obtained from an adult who was a healthcare worker with PCR-confirmed SARS-CoV-2 infection or an uninfected control (not recorded which). Sequencing used whole blood, obtained at baseline. This CDR3 is CASSPRGGGNYGYTF. Here the CDR3 DNA reads TGTGCCAGCAGTCCAAGAGGGGGTGGTAACTATGGCTACACCTTC.